This T cell receptor beta chain was recovered during a study of blood T cell repertoires in COVID-19. Researchers sorted participants into cohorts using their self-reported clinical history. Methods used by the authors: By means of reference gene primer amplification, nucleated cell counts were estimated. Clones were sequenced by immunoSEQ multiplex PCR, and TCRdb holds only the in-frame ones, with some missing. Clonal size and the V and J genes are those of that table, whereas D and trimming came from the DNA. The sample includes roughly 150,000 clones, roughly 90% of them seen just once. The CDR3 totals 12 residues. Trimming stripped 2 bases from V and 8 bases from J, with 9 bases between. Germline CDR1 reads LGHDT; CDR2 reads YNNKEL (reference sequence).

The sequenced sample consisted of PBMCs or T cells enriched from blood (not recorded which). This chain links TRBV3-1 (or the pseudogene TRBV3-2) with TRBJ1-2; the D is unclear. The clonotype was recovered from a man aged 50 or older who had recovered from COVID-19. CDR3 amino acids: CASSQLARGYTF. CDR3 sequence (DNA): TGTGCCAGCAGCCAATTGGCTCGCGGCTACACCTTC.